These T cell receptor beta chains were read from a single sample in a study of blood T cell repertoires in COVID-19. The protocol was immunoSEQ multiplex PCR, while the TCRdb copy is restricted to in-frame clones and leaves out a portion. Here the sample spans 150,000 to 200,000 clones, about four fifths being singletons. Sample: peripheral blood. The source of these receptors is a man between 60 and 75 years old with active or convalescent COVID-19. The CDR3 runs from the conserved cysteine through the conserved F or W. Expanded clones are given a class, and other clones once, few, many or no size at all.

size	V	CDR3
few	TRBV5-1	CASSAGTTGELFF
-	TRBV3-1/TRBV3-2	CASTPGQVSGNTIYF
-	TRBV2	CASSGDRGTEAFF
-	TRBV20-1	CSASRGTGTLGSGNTIYF
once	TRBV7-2	CASSFVAGAVGELFF
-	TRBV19	CASNDRGGNQPQHF
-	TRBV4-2	CASSQVRGLHKGYTF
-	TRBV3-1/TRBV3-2	CASSQGGTGNLNYGYTF
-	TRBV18	CASSPPSSAGDPETQYF
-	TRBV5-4	CASSPTGSPDTQYF
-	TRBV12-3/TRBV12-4	CASSPPGIEAFF
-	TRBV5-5	CASSFDRNYGYTF
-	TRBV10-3	CAISDYSGRANEQFF
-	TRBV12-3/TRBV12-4	CASRPNRNGGYTF
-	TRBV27	CASSLSYGAFGELFF